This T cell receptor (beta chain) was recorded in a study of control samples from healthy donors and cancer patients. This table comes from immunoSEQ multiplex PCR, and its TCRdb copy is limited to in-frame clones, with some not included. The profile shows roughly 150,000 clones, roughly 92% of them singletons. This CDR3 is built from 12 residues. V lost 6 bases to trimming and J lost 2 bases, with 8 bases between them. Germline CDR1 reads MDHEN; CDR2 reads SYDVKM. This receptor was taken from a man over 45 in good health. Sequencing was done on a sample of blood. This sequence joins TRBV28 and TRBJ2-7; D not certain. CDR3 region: CASSPLTYEQYF. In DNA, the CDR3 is TGTGCCAGCAGCCCCCTCACCTACGAGCAGTACTTC.